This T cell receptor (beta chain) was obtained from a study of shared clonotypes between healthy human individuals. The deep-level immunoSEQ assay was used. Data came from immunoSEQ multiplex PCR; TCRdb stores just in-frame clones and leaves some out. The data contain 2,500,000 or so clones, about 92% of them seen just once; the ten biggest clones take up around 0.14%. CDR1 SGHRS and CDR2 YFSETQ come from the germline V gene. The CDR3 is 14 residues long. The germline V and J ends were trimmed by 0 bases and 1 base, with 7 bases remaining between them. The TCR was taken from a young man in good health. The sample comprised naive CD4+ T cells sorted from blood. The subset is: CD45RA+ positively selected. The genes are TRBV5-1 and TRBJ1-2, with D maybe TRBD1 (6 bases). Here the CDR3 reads CASSLGTVNYGYTF. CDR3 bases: TGCGCCAGCAGCTTGGGGACAGTTAACTATGGCTACACCTTC.